In this sample, the clone carrying this TCR beta chain turned up many times. Antigen specificity is unknown. Using RNA transcripts as the source, TCR beta CDR3 regions were amplified. HTBI primers were used for first-round RT-PCR of the TCR CDR3. One entry per CDR3 protein results from TCRdb running MiXCR on the multiplex PCR reads. Of approximately 590,000 distinct CDR3 sequences in the sample, 15% to 19% were seen once. These data originate in a study of T cells in Graves' hyperthyroidism and ophthalmopathy. Study information: Peripheral blood was drawn at first diagnosis, prior to all treatment.

The CDR3 has 14 amino acids. Per the germline V gene, CDR1 is KGHSH and CDR2 is LQKENI. V shed 1 base and J shed 5 bases, with 8 bases lying between them. Study results and limitations: Peripheral blood also featured most of the thyroid clonotypes expanded above 0.001.

Graves' hyperthyroidism was deemed stable given no ophthalmopathy progression within 18 months. This chain uses TRBV18 with TRBJ2-2; no clear D gene. Material: blood. The receptor was isolated from a woman between 25 and 40 years old with Graves' hyperthyroidism. The CDR3 reads CASSPQELTGELFF. The CDR3 coding sequence is TGTGCCAGCTCACCACAAGAACTGACCGGGGAGCTGTTTTTT.